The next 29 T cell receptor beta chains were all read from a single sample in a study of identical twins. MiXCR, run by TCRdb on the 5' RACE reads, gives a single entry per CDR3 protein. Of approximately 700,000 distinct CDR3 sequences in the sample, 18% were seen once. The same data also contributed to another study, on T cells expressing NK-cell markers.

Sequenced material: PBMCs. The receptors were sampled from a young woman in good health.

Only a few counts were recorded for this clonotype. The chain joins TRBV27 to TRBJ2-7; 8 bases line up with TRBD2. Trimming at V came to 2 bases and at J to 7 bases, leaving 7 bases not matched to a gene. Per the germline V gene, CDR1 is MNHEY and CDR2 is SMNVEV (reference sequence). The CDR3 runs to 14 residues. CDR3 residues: CASSLGAGVEEQYF. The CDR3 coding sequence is TGTGCCAGCAGTTTAGGAGCGGGAGTTGAAGAGCAGTACTTC.

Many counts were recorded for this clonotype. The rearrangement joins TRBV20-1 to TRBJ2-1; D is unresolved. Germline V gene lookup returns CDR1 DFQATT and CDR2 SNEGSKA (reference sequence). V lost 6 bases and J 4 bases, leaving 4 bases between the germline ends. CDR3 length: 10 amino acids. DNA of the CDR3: TGCAGTGCGGAATACAATGAGCAGTTCTTC. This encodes CSAEYNEQFF.

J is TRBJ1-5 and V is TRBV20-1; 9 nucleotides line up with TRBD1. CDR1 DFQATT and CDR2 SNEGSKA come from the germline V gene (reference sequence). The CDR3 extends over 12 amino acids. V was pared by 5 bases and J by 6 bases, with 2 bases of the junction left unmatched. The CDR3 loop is CSAGQGPQPQHF. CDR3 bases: TGCAGTGCTGGACAGGGGCCTCAGCCCCAGCATTTT.

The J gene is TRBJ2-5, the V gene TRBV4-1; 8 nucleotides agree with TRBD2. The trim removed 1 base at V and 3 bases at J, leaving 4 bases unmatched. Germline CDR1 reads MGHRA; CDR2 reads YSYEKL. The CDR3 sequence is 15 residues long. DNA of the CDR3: TGCGCCAGCAGCCAAGTGGTTAGCGGGAAAGAGACCCAGTACTTC. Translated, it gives CASSQVVSGKETQYF.

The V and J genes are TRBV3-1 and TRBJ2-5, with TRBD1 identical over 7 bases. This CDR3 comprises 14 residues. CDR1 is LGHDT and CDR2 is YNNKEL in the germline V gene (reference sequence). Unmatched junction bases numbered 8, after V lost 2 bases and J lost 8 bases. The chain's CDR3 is CASSQTRDSPTQYF. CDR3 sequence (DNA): TGTGCCAGCAGCCAAACCAGGGACAGCCCAACCCAGTACTTC.

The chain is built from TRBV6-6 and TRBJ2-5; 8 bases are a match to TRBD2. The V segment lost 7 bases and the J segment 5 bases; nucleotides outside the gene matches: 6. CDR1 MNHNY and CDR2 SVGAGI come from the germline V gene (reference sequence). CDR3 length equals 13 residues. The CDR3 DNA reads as TGTGCCAGCACCAACGGGGGGGCGGAGACCCAGTACTTC. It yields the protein CASTNGGAETQYF.

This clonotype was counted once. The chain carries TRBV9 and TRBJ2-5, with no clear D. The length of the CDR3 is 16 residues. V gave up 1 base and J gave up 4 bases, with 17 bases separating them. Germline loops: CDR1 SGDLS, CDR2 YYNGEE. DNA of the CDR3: TGTGCCAGCAGCGTATTAAGCGTGGGTGGTGGAGAGACCCAGTACTTC. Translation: CASSVLSVGGGETQYF.

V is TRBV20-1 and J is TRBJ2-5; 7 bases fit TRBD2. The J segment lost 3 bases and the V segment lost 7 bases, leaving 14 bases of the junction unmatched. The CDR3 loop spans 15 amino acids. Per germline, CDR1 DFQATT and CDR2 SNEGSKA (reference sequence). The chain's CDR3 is CSVPRLALGEETQYF. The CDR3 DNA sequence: TGCAGTGTCCCAAGACTAGCCCTTGGGGAAGAGACCCAGTACTTC.

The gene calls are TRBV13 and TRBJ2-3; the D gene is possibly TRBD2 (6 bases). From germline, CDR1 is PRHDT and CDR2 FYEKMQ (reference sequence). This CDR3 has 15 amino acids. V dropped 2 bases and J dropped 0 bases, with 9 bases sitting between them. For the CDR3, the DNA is TGTGCCAGCAGCTTAATGGGGGGTAGCACAGATACGCAGTATTTT. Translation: CASSLMGGSTDTQYF.

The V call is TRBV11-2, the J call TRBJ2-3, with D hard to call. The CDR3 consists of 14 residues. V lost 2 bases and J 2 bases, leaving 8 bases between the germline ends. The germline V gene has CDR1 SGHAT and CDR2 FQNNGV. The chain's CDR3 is CASSLSRTTDTQYF. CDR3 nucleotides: TGTGCCAGCAGCTTAAGCCGGACCACAGATACGCAGTATTTT.

The DNA of the CDR3 is TGCGCCAGCAGCTTGTACGGAAGAAACACCGGGGAGCTGTTTTTT. It yields the protein CASSLYGRNTGELFF. This chain links TRBV5-1 with TRBJ2-2; D gene ambiguous. The CDR3 totals 15 residues. The germline V and J ends were trimmed by 1 base and 2 bases, with 9 bases remaining between them. Germline lookup yields CDR1 SGHRS and CDR2 YFSETQ.

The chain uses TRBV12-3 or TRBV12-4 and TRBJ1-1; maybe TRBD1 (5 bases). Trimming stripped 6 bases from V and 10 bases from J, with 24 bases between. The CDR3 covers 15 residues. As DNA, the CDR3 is TGTGCCAGCAGCAAAACCGAGACGCCAGGGTTAGGAGCTTTCTTT. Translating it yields CASSKTETPGLGAFF.

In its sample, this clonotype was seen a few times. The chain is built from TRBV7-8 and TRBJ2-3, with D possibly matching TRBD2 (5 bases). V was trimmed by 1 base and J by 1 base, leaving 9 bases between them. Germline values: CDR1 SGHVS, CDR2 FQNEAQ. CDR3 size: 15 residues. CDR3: CASSLGLLGTDTQYF. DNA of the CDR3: TGTGCCAGCAGCTTAGGACTATTAGGCACAGATACGCAGTATTTT.

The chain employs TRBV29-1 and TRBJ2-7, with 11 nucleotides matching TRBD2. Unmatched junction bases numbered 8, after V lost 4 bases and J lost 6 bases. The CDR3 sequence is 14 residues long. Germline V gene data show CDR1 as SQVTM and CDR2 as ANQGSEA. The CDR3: CSVGELAGVTEQYF. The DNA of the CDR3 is TGCAGCGTTGGGGAACTAGCGGGAGTAACCGAGCAGTACTTC.

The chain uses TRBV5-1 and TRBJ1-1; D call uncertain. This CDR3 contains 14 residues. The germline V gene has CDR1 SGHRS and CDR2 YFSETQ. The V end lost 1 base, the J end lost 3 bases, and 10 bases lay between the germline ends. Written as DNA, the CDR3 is TGCGCCAGCAGCTTGCTAACAGCTGACACTGAAGCTTTCTTT. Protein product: CASSLLTADTEAFF.

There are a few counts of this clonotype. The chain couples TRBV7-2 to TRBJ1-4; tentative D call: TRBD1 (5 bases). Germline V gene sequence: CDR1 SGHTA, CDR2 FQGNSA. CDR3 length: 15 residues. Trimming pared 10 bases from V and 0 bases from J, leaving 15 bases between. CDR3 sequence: CATQGTLATNEKLFF. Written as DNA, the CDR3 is TGTGCCACCCAAGGGACGTTGGCAACTAATGAAAAACTGTTTTTT.

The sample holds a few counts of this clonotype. The CDR3 DNA reads as TGTGCCAGCAGCACATTACCGACAGGGATCGTCAATGAGCAGTTCTTC. Translation: CASSTLPTGIVNEQFF. The rearrangement joins TRBV27 to TRBJ2-1; 7 bases are a match to TRBD1. The CDR3 spans 16 residues. Germline V gene sequence: CDR1 MNHEY, CDR2 SMNVEV (reference sequence). V lost 6 bases and J lost 6; bases outside the gene matches: 14.

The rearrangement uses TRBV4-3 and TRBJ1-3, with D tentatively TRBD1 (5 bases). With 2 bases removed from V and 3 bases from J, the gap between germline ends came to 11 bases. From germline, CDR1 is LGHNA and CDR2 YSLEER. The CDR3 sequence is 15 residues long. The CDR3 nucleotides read TGCGCCAGCAGCCAACAGGGAACGGATGGAAACACCATATATTTT. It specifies CASSQQGTDGNTIYF.

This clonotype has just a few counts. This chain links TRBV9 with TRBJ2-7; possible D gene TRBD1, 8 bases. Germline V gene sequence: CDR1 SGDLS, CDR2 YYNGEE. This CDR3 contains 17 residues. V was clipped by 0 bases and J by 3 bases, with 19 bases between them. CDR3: CASSVGPTTGGDYEQYF. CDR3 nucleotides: TGTGCCAGCAGCGTAGGCCCCACCACAGGGGGGGACTACGAGCAGTACTTC.

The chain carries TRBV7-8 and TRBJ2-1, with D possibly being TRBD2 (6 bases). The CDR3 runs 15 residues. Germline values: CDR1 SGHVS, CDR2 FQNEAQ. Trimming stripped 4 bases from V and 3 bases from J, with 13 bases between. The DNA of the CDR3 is TGTGCCAGCAGCTCGACTAGGGTAAACTACAATGAGCAGTTCTTC. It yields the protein CASSSTRVNYNEQFF.

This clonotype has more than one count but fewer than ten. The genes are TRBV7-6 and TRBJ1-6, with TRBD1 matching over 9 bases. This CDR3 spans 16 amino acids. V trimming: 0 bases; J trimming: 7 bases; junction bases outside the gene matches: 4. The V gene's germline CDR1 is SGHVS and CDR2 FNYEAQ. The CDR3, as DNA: TGTGCCAGCAGCTTAGCTGGGACAGGGTTAAATTCACCCCTCCACTTT. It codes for CASSLAGTGLNSPLHF.

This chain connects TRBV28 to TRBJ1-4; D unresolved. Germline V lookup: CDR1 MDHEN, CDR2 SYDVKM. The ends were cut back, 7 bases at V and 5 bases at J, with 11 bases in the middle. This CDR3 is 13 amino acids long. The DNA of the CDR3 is TGTGCCAGCATTGACGGATTAAATGAAAAACTGTTTTTT. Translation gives CASIDGLNEKLFF.

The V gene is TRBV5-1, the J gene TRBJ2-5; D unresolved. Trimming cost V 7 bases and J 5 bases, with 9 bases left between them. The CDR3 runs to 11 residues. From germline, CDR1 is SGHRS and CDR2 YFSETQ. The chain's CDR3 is CASLGAETQYF. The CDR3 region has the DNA TGCGCCAGCTTAGGAGCCGAGACCCAGTACTTC.

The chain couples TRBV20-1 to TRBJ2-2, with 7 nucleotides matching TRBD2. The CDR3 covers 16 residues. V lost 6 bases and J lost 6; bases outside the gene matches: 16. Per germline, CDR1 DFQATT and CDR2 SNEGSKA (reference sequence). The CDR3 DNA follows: TGCAGTGCCCCAGGAACGCGGGGGATTAGAGCCGGGGAGCTGTTTTTT. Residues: CSAPGTRGIRAGELFF.

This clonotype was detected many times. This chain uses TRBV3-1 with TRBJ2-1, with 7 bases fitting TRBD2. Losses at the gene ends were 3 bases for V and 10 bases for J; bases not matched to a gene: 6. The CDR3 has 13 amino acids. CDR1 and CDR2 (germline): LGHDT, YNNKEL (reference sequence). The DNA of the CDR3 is TGTGCCAGCAGCCAGGTAGGAGCGGGAGAGCAGTTCTTC. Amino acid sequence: CASSQVGAGEQFF.

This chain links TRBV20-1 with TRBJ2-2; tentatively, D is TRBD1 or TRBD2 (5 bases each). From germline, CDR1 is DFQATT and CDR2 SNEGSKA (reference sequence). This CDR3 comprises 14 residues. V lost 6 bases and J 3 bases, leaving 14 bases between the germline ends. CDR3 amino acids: CSAPGRRDTGELFF. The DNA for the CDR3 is TGCAGTGCACCGGGGCGACGGGACACCGGGGAGCTGTTTTTT.

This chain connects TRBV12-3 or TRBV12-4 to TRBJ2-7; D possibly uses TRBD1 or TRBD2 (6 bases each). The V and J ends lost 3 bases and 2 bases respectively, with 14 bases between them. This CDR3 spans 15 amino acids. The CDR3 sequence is CASSFRGLTTYEQYF. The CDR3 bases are TGTGCCAGCAGTTTCAGGGGACTGACGACCTACGAGCAGTACTTC.

CDR3 sequence: CSGDRRPTDTQYF. The CDR3 bases are TGCAGCGGGGATAGGCGGCCCACAGATACGCAGTATTTT. The chain couples TRBV29-1 to TRBJ2-3; D is ambiguous. With 7 bases removed from V and 2 bases from J, the gap between germline ends came to 13 bases. Germline lookup yields CDR1 SQVTM and CDR2 ANQGSEA. The CDR3 runs to 13 residues.

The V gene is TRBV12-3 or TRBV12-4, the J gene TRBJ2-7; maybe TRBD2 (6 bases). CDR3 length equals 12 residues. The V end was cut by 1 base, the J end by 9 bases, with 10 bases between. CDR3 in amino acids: CASSLEVGGQYF. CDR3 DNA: TGTGCCAGCAGTTTAGAAGTGGGAGGGCAGTACTTC.